The 31 T cell receptor beta chains below all came from one sample that was sequenced in a study of T cell responses to AZD1222 COVID-19 vaccine. Clones were read by immunoSEQ multiplex PCR, and TCRdb kept only the in-frame ones, dropping some. The sample has about 180,000 clones, approximately 92% seen once. Sequenced material: peripheral blood, taken 28 days after the second dose of the MenACWY control vaccine. These receptors all stem from an adult who received the MenACWY meningococcal vaccine as a control.

The CDR3 DNA sequence: TGTGCCAGCAGCTCGGTCCGAGGGGGAAACACTGAAGCTTTCTTT. The encoded protein is CASSSVRGGNTEAFF. The chain joins TRBV7-9 to TRBJ1-1; tentative D call: TRBD1 (6 bases). Germline V gives CDR1 SEHNR, CDR2 FQNEAQ (reference sequence). This CDR3 comprises 15 residues. Trimming took 4 bases from V and 2 from J, leaving 14 bases between them.

Here the CDR3 reads CASSHRNRGGADQPQHF. In nucleotides, the CDR3 is TGTGCCAGTAGCCATAGGAACCGGGGGGGGGCGGATCAGCCCCAGCATTTT. This chain connects TRBV19 to TRBJ1-5; D may be TRBD1 (6 bases). From germline, CDR1 is LNHDA and CDR2 SQIVND (reference sequence). V gave up 6 bases and J gave up 5 bases, with 23 bases separating them. The CDR3 extends over 17 amino acids.

CDR3 nucleotide sequence: TGTGCCAGCTCCCCAGGGAGAAGGGAAAAACTGTTTTTT. Protein sequence: CASSPGRREKLFF. The chain recombines TRBV18 with TRBJ1-4; D perhaps matches TRBD1 (5 bases). The CDR3 loop spans 13 amino acids. Germline assignment: CDR1 KGHSH and CDR2 LQKENI. Trimming stripped 6 bases from V and 8 bases from J, with 13 bases between. Drawing the rest from reference TRBV18 and TRBJ1-4, the complete variable domain is NAGVMQNPRHLVRRRGQEARLRCSPMKGHSHVYWYRQLPEEGLKFMVYLQKENIIDESGMPKERFSAEFPKEGPSILRIQQVVRGDSAAYFCASSPGRREKLFFGSGTQLSVL.

The chain couples TRBV6-1 to TRBJ1-1; tentatively, D is TRBD1 (5 bases). V was shortened by 2 bases and J by 1 base, with 11 bases between the two germline ends. CDR3 length: 15 residues. From germline, CDR1 is MNHNS and CDR2 SASEGT. The CDR3 bases are TGTGCCAGCAGTGAATCGTCTGGGGGGAACACTGAAGCTTTCTTT. It yields the protein CASSESSGGNTEAFF.

The chain employs TRBV12-3 or TRBV12-4 and TRBJ1-2; a weak D match, TRBD1 (6 bases). The CDR3 length is 13 residues. V was clipped by 5 bases and J by 2 bases, with 9 bases between them. CDR3 protein: CASSTTGNYGYTF. For the CDR3, the DNA is TGTGCCAGCAGTACCACAGGGAACTATGGCTACACCTTC.

In DNA form, the CDR3 reads TGTGCCAGCAGCTTAGTCGGGACTAGCGGTACCACAGATACGCAGTATTTT. Its translation is CASSLVGTSGTTDTQYF. The J gene is TRBJ2-3, the V gene TRBV7-2, with TRBD2 matching 11 bases. V dropped 1 base and J dropped 2; count of bases not matched to a gene: 5. The CDR3 has 17 residues. The germline V gene has CDR1 SGHTA and CDR2 FQGNSA.

CDR3 loop: CAWSDEGNYGYTF. The DNA of the CDR3 is TGTGCCTGGAGTGATGAAGGAAACTATGGCTACACCTTC. This chain connects TRBV30 to TRBJ1-2, with D uncertain. V was shortened by 1 base and J by 2 bases, with 8 bases between the two germline ends. This CDR3 has 13 amino acids. In germline, CDR1 is GTSNPN, CDR2 SVGIG (reference sequence).

The chain uses TRBV12-3 or TRBV12-4 and TRBJ1-4; D unclear. CDR3 length equals 13 residues. The V end was cut by 1 base, the J end by 8 bases, with 8 bases between. The CDR3, as DNA: TGTGCCAGCAGTTTAGGGCATAGAGAAAAACTGTTTTTT. Its translation is CASSLGHREKLFF.

V is TRBV9 and J is TRBJ1-6; D remains unclear. Germline V lookup: CDR1 SGDLS, CDR2 YYNGEE. The V end lost 0 bases, the J end lost 3 bases, and 7 bases lay between the germline ends. The CDR3 contains 15 residues. CDR3 nucleotides: TGTGCCAGCAGCGTAGACGGTGACTATAATTCACCCCTCCACTTT. Protein product: CASSVDGDYNSPLHF. The variable domain in full, completed from reference TRBV9 and TRBJ1-6, reads DSGVTQTPKHLITATGQRVTLRCSPRSGDLSVYWYQQSLDQGLQFLIQYYNGEERAKGNILERFSAQQFPDLHSELNLSSLELGDSALYFCASSVDGDYNSPLHFGNGTRLTVT.

The gene calls are TRBV20-1 and TRBJ1-2; no reliable D call. This CDR3 spans 11 amino acids. CDR1 and CDR2 from the germline V gene are DFQATT and SNEGSKA (reference sequence). Trimming shortened V by 3 bases and J by 6 bases, and 8 bases separated the two germline ends. This chain's CDR3 is CSASLGDGYTF. As DNA, the CDR3 is TGCAGTGCTAGTCTGGGAGATGGCTACACCTTC.

This chain links TRBV27 with TRBJ2-7, with TRBD2 matching over 7 bases. V lost 7 bases to trimming and J lost 7 bases; unmatched junction nucleotides: 13. The CDR3 loop spans 14 amino acids. Germline V lookup: CDR1 MNHEY, CDR2 SMNVEV (reference sequence). The CDR3 sequence: CASKLAYLRGEQYF. DNA for the CDR3: TGTGCCAGCAAGTTGGCCTATCTGCGGGGGGAGCAGTACTTC.

This chain uses TRBV6-5 with TRBJ2-5, with TRBD1 identical over 7 bases. CDR1 MNHEY and CDR2 SVGAGI come from the germline V gene. This CDR3 has 15 amino acids. V lost 6 bases and J lost 5; bases outside the gene matches: 12. The DNA of the CDR3 is TGTGCCAGCAGCCCAGAGGCAGGGGGTTGGGAGACCCAGTACTTC. It translates to CASSPEAGGWETQYF.

The V and J genes are TRBV29-1 and TRBJ1-2, with TRBD1 as a possible D gene (6 bases). V lost 7 bases and J 6 bases, leaving 12 bases between the germline ends. Germline-derived CDR1 and CDR2 are SQVTM and ANQGSEA. The CDR3 contains 11 residues. The CDR3 DNA sequence: TGCAGCGCCGGACAGATAAATGGCTACACCTTC. Residues: CSAGQINGYTF.

This chain uses TRBV5-1 with TRBJ1-1; D remains ambiguous. V gave up 0 bases and J gave up 5 bases, with 11 bases separating them. The CDR3 sequence is 14 residues long. In germline, CDR1 is SGHRS, CDR2 YFSETQ. The CDR3 loop is CASSLDGIRTEAFF. The CDR3 DNA follows: TGCGCCAGCAGCTTGGATGGCATCCGAACTGAAGCTTTCTTT. The complete variable domain, with remaining parts taken from reference TRBV5-1 and TRBJ1-1, reads KAGVTQTPRYLIKTRGQQVTLSCSPISGHRSVSWYQQTPGQGLQFLFEYFSETQRNKGNFPGRFSGRQFSNSRSEMNVSTLELGDSALYLCASSLDGIRTEAFFGQGTRLTVV.

The chain is built from TRBV6-4 and TRBJ2-3; D call uncertain. This CDR3 spans 15 amino acids. Trimming took off 0 bases at V and 4 bases at J, with 11 bases between the two ends. CDR1 is MRHNA, CDR2 SNTAGT, per germline. CDR3: CASSDSAVGADTQYF. CDR3 in DNA: TGTGCCAGCAGTGACTCTGCTGTTGGCGCAGATACGCAGTATTTT.

The chain is built from TRBV10-2 and TRBJ1-5, with TRBD1 matching 11 bases. Trimming took 9 bases from V and 5 from J; bases not matched to a gene: 6. The CDR3 length is 14 residues. The germline CDR1 and CDR2 sequences are WSHSY and SAAADI. CDR3 sequence (DNA): TGCGCCAGTGGACAGGGGGCTAAGTATCAGCCCCAGCATTTT. It codes for CASGQGAKYQPQHF.

The chain has TRBV6-6 and TRBJ1-5; D is undetermined. V was clipped by 5 bases and J by 9 bases, with 14 bases between them. Germline CDR1 MNHNY, CDR2 SVGAGI (reference sequence). The CDR3 spans 13 residues. The CDR3: CASSEDLRRPQHF. The CDR3 DNA reads as TGTGCCAGCAGTGAGGACCTTCGGAGGCCCCAGCATTTT.

The gene calls are TRBV4-2 and TRBJ1-1; D perhaps matches TRBD1 (5 bases). The CDR3 consists of 15 residues. Germline-derived CDR1 and CDR2 are LGHNA and YNFKEQ. With 3 bases removed from V and 5 bases from J, the gap between germline ends came to 16 bases. The CDR3 spells CASSQGPTVPTEAFF. The CDR3 DNA reads TGTGCCAGCAGCCAGGGGCCGACAGTTCCGACTGAAGCTTTCTTT.

This clone was seen a few times. The genes are TRBV27 and TRBJ1-6, with a tentative D call TRBD1 (5 bases). This CDR3 is 14 amino acids long. From germline, CDR1 is MNHEY and CDR2 SMNVEV (reference sequence). Deletions cut 2 bases from V and 11 bases from J, with 13 bases between. CDR3 loop: CASSLRGGRTPLHF. The CDR3 coding sequence is TGTGCCAGCAGTTTAAGGGGAGGGAGAACACCCCTCCACTTT.

The rearrangement uses TRBV6-5 and TRBJ1-5, with unresolved D. The length of the CDR3 is 15 residues. Trimming removed 5 bases at V and 0 bases at J, with 11 bases between. The germline V gene encodes CDR1 MNHEY and CDR2 SVGAGI. CDR3 nucleotide sequence: TGTGCCAGCAGTCAGGACGGTTATAGCAATCAGCCCCAGCATTTT. Its protein is CASSQDGYSNQPQHF.

The chain recombines TRBV5-1 with TRBJ1-4; TRBD1 matches at 10 bases. Germline V gives CDR1 SGHRS, CDR2 YFSETQ. The CDR3 covers 16 residues. Trimming cost V 2 bases and J 5 bases; bases outside gene matches: 6. The CDR3 DNA reads TGCGCCAGCAGCTTTTCCAGGACAGGGGGGAATGAAAAACTGTTTTTT. Amino acids: CASSFSRTGGNEKLFF.

The rearrangement links TRBV19 to TRBJ1-1; no firm D call. This CDR3 is 15 amino acids long. Per germline, CDR1 LNHDA and CDR2 SQIVND (reference sequence). V was shortened by 6 bases and J by 3 bases, with 17 bases between the two germline ends. The CDR3 is CASSTLDVRDTEAFF. CDR3 nucleotide sequence: TGTGCCAGTAGCACCCTAGACGTTAGGGACACTGAAGCTTTCTTT.

This clone has a single count. This sequence joins TRBV30 and TRBJ1-5; TRBD1 is a possible D gene (6 bases). Germline loops: CDR1 GTSNPN, CDR2 SVGIG (reference sequence). Between the trimmed V and J ends, which lost 3 bases and 1 base, there was a span of 10 bases. The CDR3 extends over 14 amino acids. The CDR3 DNA follows: TGTGCCTGGAGCGGGGGGCCCAGCAATCAGCCCCAGCATTTT. Its protein product is CAWSGGPSNQPQHF.

V gene TRBV7-9 combines with J gene TRBJ1-1; maybe TRBD1 (5 bases). Germline CDR1 and CDR2: SEHNR and FQNEAQ (reference sequence). Between the trimmed V and J ends, which lost 6 bases and 0 bases, there was a span of 14 bases. This CDR3 spans 15 amino acids. The CDR3, as DNA: TGTGCCAGCAGGATAGGGACGGGTATGAACACTGAAGCTTTCTTT. This sequence encodes CASRIGTGMNTEAFF.

This chain joins TRBV3-1 (or the pseudogene TRBV3-2) and TRBJ2-6; no clear D gene. Germline CDR1 and CDR2: LGHDT and YNNKEL (reference sequence). CDR3 length: 15 residues. Between the trimmed V and J ends, which lost 4 bases and 0 bases, there was a span of 7 bases. CDR3 protein: CASSPRNSGANVLTF. CDR3 nucleotide sequence: TGTGCCAGCAGCCCCAGGAACTCTGGGGCCAACGTCCTGACTTTC.

The chain recombines TRBV6-2 or TRBV6-3 with TRBJ1-4; no firm D call. The CDR3 consists of 16 residues. CDR1 and CDR2 (germline): MNHEY, SVGEGT. The V end was cut by 4 bases, the J end by 2 bases, with 14 bases between. The CDR3 DNA follows: TGTGCCAGCAGTTTCGGCGGAGGGTCCACTAATGAAAAACTGTTTTTT. Protein: CASSFGGGSTNEKLFF.

The chain joins TRBV6-1 to TRBJ1-6; TRBD1 matches at 7 bases. This CDR3 contains 14 residues. The germline gives CDR1 MNHNS, CDR2 SASEGT. The V and J ends lost 5 bases and 7 bases, in that order; junction bases with no gene match: 5. The CDR3 sequence is CASSPGTENSPLHF. CDR3 sequence (DNA): TGTGCCAGCAGTCCCGGGACAGAAAATTCACCCCTCCACTTT.

V usage is TRBV7-9 and J usage is TRBJ2-5, with 10 bases fitting TRBD2. Trimming cost V 5 bases and J 1 base; bases outside gene matches: 7. Germline values: CDR1 SEHNR, CDR2 FQNEAQ (reference sequence). The CDR3 contains 16 residues. In DNA form, the CDR3 reads TGTGCCAGCAGCCCCCCTAGCGGGGGACTCCAAGAGACCCAGTACTTC. Translating gives CASSPPSGGLQETQYF.

The chain carries TRBV19 and TRBJ2-2, with D hard to call. The CDR3 sequence is 15 residues long. V shed 1 base and J shed 2 bases, with 8 bases lying between them. CDR1 is LNHDA and CDR2 is SQIVND in the germline V gene (reference sequence). CDR3 in amino acids: CASSIVGTNTGELFF. In DNA, the CDR3 is TGTGCCAGTAGTATAGTTGGTACTAACACCGGGGAGCTGTTTTTT.

The chain recombines TRBV7-2 with TRBJ1-2; tentative D call: TRBD1 (6 bases). The germline gives CDR1 SGHTA, CDR2 FQGNSA. The CDR3 is made up of 14 amino acids. V gave up 5 bases and J gave up 8 bases, with 18 bases separating them. CDR3: CASSDRGAMKGYTF. DNA of the CDR3: TGTGCCAGCAGCGATCGGGGGGCCATGAAAGGCTACACCTTC.

The chain joins TRBV27 to TRBJ1-3; tentatively, D is TRBD1 (5 bases). The V and J ends lost 4 bases and 0 bases respectively, with 10 bases between them. Germline V gives CDR1 MNHEY, CDR2 SMNVEV (reference sequence). This CDR3 spans 15 amino acids. The CDR3 DNA reads as TGTGCCAGCAGTTCCCCGACAGACTCTGGAAACACCATATATTTT. Translation: CASSSPTDSGNTIYF.